This T cell receptor beta chain was found in a study of blood T cell repertoires in COVID-19. Whole-study context: The United States, Italy and Spain were the sources of the acute and convalescent COVID-19 samples. The analysed material was cDNA or gDNA that came from T cells, B-cell-depleted T cells, or PBMCs.

Original analysis: Scientists estimated how many nucleated cells there were by amplifying reference gene primers. Generated by immunoSEQ multiplex PCR, the TCRdb table keeps only in-frame clones and is missing some. D and trimming were read from the DNA, whereas the V and J calls and clone size are those reported in that table. The sample has 200,000 to 250,000 clones, over 75% seen once. Germline V gene sequence: CDR1 GTSNPN, CDR2 SVGIG (reference sequence). V dropped 0 bases and J dropped 2 bases, with 9 bases sitting between them. CDR3 length: 14 residues. Sequenced input: peripheral blood. The receptor's source is a human donor in a cohort sampled during active COVID-19. V and J are TRBV30 and TRBJ2-3; no clear D gene. This CDR3 reads CAWSVTRYTDTQYF. Here the CDR3 DNA reads TGTGCCTGGAGTGTAACCCGGTACACAGATACGCAGTATTTT.